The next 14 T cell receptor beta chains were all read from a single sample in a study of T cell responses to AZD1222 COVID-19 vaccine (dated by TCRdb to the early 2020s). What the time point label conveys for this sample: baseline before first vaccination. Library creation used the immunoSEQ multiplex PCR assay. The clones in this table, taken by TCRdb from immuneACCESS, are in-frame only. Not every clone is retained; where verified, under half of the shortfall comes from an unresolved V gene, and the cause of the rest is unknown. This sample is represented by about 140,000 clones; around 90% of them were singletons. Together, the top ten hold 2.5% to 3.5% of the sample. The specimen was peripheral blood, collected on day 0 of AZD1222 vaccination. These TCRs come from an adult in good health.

CDR3 protein: CASSYGTSGRIGTQYF. The CDR3 DNA follows: TGTGCCAGCAGTTACGGGACTAGCGGGAGAATTGGGACCCAGTACTTC. The V call is TRBV6-2 or TRBV6-3, the J call TRBJ2-5; TRBD2 matches 14 bases. This CDR3 region has 16 residues. Germline V gene data show CDR1 as MNHEY and CDR2 as SVGEGT. V lost 2 bases to trimming and J lost 7 bases; unmatched junction nucleotides: 6.

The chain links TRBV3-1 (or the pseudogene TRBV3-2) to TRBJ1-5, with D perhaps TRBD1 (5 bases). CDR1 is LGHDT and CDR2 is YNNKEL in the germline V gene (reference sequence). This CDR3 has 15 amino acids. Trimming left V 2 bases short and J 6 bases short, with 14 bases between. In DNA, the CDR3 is TGTGCCAGCAGCCAAAGTGGGACCCGAGGTCAGCCCCAGCATTTT. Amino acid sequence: CASSQSGTRGQPQHF.

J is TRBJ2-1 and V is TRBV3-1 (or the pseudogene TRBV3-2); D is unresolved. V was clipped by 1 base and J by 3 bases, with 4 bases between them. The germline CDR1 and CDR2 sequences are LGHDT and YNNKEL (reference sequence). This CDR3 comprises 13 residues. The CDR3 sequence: CASSQAVYNEQFF. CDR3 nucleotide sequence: TGTGCCAGCAGCCAAGCTGTCTACAATGAGCAGTTCTTC.

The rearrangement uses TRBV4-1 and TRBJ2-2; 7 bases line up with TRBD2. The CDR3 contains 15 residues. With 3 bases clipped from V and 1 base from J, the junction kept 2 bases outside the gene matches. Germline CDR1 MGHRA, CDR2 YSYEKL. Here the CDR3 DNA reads TGCGCCAGCAGCCAGACGGGGGGGAACACCGGGGAGCTGTTTTTT. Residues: CASSQTGGNTGELFF.

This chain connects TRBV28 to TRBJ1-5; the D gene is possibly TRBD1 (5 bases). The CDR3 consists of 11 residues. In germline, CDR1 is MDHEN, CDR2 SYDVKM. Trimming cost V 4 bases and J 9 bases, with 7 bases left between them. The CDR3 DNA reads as TGTGCCAGCAGTTGGCAGGGGCCCCAGCATTTT. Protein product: CASSWQGPQHF.

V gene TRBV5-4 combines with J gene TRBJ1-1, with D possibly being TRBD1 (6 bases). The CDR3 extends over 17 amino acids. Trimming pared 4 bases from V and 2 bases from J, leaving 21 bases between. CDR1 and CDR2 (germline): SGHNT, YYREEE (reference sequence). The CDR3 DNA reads TGTGCCAGCAGCGGGATCAGGGGCCCCAGAATCAACACTGAAGCTTTCTTT. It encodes CASSGIRGPRINTEAFF.

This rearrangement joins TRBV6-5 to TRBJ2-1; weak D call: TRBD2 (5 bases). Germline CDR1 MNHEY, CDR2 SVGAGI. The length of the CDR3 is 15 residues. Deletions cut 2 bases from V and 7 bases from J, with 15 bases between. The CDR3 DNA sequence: TGTGCCAGCAGTTACGACTCAGGAAGGAGGAATGAGCAGTTCTTC. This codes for CASSYDSGRRNEQFF.

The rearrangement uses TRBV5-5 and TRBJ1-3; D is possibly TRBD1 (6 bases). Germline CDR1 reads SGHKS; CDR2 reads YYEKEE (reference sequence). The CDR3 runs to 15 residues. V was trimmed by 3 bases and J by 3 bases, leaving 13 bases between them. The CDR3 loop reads CASSSGDSSGNTIYF. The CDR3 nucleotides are TGTGCCAGCAGCTCAGGGGATTCGAGTGGAAACACCATATATTTT.

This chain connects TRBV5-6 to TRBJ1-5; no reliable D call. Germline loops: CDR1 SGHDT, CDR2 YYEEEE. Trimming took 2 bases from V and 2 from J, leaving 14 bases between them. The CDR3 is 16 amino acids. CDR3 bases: TGTGCCAGCAGCTTTCGGGGAAACTACGGCAATCAGCCCCAGCATTTT. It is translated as CASSFRGNYGNQPQHF.

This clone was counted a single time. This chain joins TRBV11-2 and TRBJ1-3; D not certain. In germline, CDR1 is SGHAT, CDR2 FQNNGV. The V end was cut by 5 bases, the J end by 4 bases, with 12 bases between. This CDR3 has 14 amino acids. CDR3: CASSPGGRGNTIYF. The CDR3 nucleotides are TGTGCCAGCAGCCCGGGAGGCAGGGGAAACACCATATATTTT. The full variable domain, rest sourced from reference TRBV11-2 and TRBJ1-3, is EAGVAQSPRYKIIEKRQSVAFWCNPISGHATLYWYQQILGQGPKLLIQFQNNGVVDDSQLPKDRFSAERLKGVDSTLKIQPAKLEDSAVYLCASSPGGRGNTIYFGEGSWLTVV.

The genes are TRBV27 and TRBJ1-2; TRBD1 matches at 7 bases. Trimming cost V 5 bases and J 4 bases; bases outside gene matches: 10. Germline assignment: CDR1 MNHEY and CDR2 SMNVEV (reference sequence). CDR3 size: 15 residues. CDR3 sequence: CASSGARGSVYGYTF. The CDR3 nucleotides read TGTGCCAGCAGTGGGGCCAGGGGGTCGGTCTATGGCTACACCTTC.

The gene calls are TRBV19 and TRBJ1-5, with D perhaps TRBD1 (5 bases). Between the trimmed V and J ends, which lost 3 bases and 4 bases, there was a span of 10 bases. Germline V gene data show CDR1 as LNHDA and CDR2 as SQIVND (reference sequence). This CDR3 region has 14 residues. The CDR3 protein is CASSIAGTNQPQHF. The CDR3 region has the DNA TGTGCCAGTAGTATCGCCGGGACGAATCAGCCCCAGCATTTT.

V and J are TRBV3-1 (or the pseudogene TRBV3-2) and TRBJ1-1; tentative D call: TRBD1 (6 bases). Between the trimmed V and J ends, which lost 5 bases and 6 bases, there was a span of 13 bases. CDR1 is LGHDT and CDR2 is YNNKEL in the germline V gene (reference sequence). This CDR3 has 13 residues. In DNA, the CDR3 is TGTGCCAGCAGCACCGGGACACTCGCTGAAGCTTTCTTT. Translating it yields CASSTGTLAEAFF.

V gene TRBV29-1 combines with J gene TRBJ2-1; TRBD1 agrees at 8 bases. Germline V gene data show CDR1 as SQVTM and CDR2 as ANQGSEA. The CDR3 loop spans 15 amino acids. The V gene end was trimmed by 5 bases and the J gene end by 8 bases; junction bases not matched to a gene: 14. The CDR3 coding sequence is TGCAGCGTTACCCCAGGACAGGGAGCGACCTATGAGCAGTTCTTC. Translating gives CSVTPGQGATYEQFF.